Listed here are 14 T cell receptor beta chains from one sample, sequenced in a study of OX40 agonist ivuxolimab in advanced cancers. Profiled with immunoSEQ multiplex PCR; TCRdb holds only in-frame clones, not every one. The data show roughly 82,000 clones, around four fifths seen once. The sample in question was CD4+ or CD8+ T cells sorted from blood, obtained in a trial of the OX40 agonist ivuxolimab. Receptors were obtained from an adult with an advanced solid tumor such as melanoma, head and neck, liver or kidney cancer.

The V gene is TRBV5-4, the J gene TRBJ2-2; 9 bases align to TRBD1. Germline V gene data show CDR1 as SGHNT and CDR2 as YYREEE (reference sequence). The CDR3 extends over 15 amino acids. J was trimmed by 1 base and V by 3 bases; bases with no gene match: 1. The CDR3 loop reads CASSWGQGNTGELFF. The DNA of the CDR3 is TGTGCCAGCAGCTGGGGACAGGGGAACACCGGGGAGCTGTTTTTT.

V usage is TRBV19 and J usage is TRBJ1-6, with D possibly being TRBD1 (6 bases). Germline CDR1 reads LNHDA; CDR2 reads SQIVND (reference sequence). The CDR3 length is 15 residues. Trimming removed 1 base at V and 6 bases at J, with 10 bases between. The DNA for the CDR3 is TGTGCCAGTAGTATAGGGGACATTGGTAATTCACCCCTCCACTTT. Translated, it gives CASSIGDIGNSPLHF.

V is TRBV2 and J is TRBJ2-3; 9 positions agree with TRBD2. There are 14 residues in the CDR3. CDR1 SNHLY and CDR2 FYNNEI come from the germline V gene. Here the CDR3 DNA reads TGTGCAAGTAGCCCGGGACTAGCCGCAGATACGCAGTATTTT. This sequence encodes CASSPGLAADTQYF.

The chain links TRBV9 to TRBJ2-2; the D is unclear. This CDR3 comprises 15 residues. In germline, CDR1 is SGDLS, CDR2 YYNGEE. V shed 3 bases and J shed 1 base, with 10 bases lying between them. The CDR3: CASSAAVMNTGELFF. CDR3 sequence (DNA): TGTGCCAGCAGCGCCGCTGTTATGAACACCGGGGAGCTGTTTTTT.

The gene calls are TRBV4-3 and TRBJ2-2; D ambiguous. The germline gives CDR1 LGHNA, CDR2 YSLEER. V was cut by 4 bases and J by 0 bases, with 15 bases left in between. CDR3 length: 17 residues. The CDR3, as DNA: TGCGCCAGCAGCCCCAACGGGCGGTTCGCGAACACCGGGGAGCTGTTTTTT. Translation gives CASSPNGRFANTGELFF.

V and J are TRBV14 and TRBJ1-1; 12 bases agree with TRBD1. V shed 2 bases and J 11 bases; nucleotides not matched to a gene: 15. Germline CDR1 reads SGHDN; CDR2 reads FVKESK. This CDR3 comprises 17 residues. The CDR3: CASSQPGQGAIVDRAFF. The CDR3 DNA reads TGTGCCAGCAGCCAACCGGGACAGGGGGCTATTGTTGATAGGGCTTTCTTT.

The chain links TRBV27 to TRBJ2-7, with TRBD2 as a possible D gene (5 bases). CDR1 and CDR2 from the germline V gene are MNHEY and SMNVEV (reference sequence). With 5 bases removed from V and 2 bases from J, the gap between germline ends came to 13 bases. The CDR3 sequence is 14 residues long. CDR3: CASSPPGVPYEQYF. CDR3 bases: TGTGCCAGCAGTCCGCCCGGGGTCCCCTACGAGCAGTACTTC.

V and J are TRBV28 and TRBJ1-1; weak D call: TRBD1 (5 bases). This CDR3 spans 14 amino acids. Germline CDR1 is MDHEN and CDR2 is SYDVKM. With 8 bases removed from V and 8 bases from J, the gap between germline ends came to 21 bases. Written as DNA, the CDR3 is TGTGCCAGCGGAGGGGAGGGTGTCTCTTTAGAAGCTTTCTTT. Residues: CASGGEGVSLEAFF.

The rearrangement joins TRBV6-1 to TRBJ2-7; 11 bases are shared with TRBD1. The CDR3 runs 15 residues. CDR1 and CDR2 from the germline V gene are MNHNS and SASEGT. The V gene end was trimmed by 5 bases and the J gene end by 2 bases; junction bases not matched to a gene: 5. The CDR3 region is CASSPGQGVPYEQYF. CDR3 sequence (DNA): TGTGCCAGCAGTCCGGGACAGGGGGTACCCTACGAGCAGTACTTC.

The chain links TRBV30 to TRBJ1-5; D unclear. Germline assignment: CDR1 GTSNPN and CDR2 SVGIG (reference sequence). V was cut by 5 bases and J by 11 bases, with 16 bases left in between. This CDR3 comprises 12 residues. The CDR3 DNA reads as TGTGCCTGGTCGGAGGGTCGTGGAACCCAGCATTTT. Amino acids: CAWSEGRGTQHF.

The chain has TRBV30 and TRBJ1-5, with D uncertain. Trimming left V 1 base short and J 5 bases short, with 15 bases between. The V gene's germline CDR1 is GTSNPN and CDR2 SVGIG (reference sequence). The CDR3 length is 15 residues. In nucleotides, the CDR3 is TGTGCCTGGAGTGGATCGGGGAGTAGATATCAGCCCCAGCATTTT. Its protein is CAWSGSGSRYQPQHF.

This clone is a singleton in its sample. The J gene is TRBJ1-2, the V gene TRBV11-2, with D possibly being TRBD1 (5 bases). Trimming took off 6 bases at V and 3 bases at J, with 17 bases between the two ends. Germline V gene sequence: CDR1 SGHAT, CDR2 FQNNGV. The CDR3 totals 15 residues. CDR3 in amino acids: CASSLWLGTDYGYTF. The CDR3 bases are TGTGCCAGCAGTTTATGGCTTGGGACGGACTATGGCTACACCTTC.

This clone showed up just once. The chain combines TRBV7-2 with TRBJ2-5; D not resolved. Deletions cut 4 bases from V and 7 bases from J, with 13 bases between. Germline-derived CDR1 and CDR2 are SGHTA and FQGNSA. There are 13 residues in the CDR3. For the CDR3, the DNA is TGTGCCAGCAGCTCCTGGATTGAAGGGACCCAGTACTTC. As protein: CASSSWIEGTQYF.

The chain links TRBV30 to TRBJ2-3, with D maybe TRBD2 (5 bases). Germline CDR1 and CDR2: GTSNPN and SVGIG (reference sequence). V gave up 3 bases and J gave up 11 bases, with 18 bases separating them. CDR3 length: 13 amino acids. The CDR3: CAWRNSPREWQYF. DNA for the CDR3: TGTGCCTGGAGGAATTCCCCTCGGGAATGGCAGTATTTT.